Detailed here is one T cell receptor (beta chain). The data were obtained in a study of shared clonotypes between healthy human individuals. Profiled with immunoSEQ multiplex PCR; TCRdb holds only in-frame clones, not every one. The sample contains about 2.1 million clones, 90% to 95% of which appear only once. Naive CD8 cells were CD45RO-negative, positively selected for CCR7, excluding terminally differentiated effector memory CD45RA+ cells. HIV-negative, healthy adults without recent acute infections or vaccinations were the donors. Sequenced material: naive CD8+ T cells from PBMCs. The TCR was taken from a man younger than 35 in good health. Some clones in this sample may be carry-over from other donors' samples.

CDR3 in amino acids: CASSESILRTDELNTEAFF. CDR3 in DNA: TGCGCCAGCAGTGAGTCGATCTTGAGGACGGATGAGCTGAACACTGAAGCTTTCTTT. The chain combines TRBV10-1 with TRBJ1-1; no clear D gene. Germline V gives CDR1 WNHNN, CDR2 SYGVQD (reference sequence). V was pared by 0 bases and J by 0 bases, with 20 bases between. CDR3 length: 19 amino acids.